This T cell receptor (beta chain) came from a study of technical replicates of blood from a handful of donors. This table comes from immunoSEQ multiplex PCR, and its TCRdb copy is limited to in-frame clones, with some not included. The table lists under 95,000 clones, approximately 94% of them singletons. This clone was counted a single time. CDR1 and CDR2 from the germline V gene are MDHEN and SYDVKM. Trimming cost V 8 bases and J 2 bases, with 9 bases left between them. This CDR3 has 12 residues. This chain connects TRBV28 to TRBJ1-2; D is unresolved. The source is a human donor in good health. Sequencing was performed on T cells isolated from PBMCs. The CDR3 DNA reads TGTGCCAGCGGGGAGCTCAACTATGGCTACACCTTC. Amino acids: CASGELNYGYTF.